Shown below are 4 T cell receptor beta chains from a single sample sequenced in a study of blood T cell repertoires in COVID-19. Only in-frame clones appear in the TCRdb table, and some are missing; sequencing was by immunoSEQ multiplex PCR. The data show about 190,000 clones, approximately 86% seen once. Sequenced material: PBMCs or T cells enriched from blood (not recorded which). Source of these receptors: an older woman with acute COVID-19.

The chain carries TRBV19 and TRBJ1-4; D not certain. CDR3 size: 14 residues. V lost 3 bases, J lost 3 bases, and 8 bases lay in between. CDR1 and CDR2 (germline): LNHDA, SQIVND (reference sequence). The CDR3 spells CASSIASSNEKLFF. The CDR3 nucleotides are TGTGCCAGTAGTATTGCGTCGTCTAATGAAAAACTGTTTTTT.

This chain links TRBV6-5 with TRBJ1-2; 7 bases map to TRBD1. The CDR3 totals 14 residues. From germline, CDR1 is MNHEY and CDR2 SVGAGI. Trimming took 6 bases from V and 5 from J; bases not matched to a gene: 9. CDR3 DNA: TGTGCCAGCAGGAAAAACAGGGGATTATATGGCTACACCTTC. Translating it yields CASRKNRGLYGYTF.

This rearrangement joins TRBV6-5 to TRBJ2-1; 10 bases fit TRBD2. The CDR3 consists of 14 residues. Germline V gives CDR1 MNHEY, CDR2 SVGAGI. Trimming took 5 bases from V and 3 from J; bases not matched to a gene: 1. As DNA, the CDR3 is TGTGCCAGCAGTCAGCGGGAGGGCTACAATGAGCAGTTCTTC. Translated: CASSQREGYNEQFF.

The chain uses TRBV19 and TRBJ2-1; 10 nucleotides match TRBD1. The V gene end was trimmed by 5 bases and the J gene end by 0 bases; junction bases not matched to a gene: 7. Germline V gene lookup returns CDR1 LNHDA and CDR2 SQIVND (reference sequence). This CDR3 spans 17 amino acids. CDR3 sequence: CASSSTGGVYSYNEQFF. CDR3 coding DNA: TGTGCCAGTAGTTCGACAGGGGGCGTCTACTCCTACAATGAGCAGTTCTTC.